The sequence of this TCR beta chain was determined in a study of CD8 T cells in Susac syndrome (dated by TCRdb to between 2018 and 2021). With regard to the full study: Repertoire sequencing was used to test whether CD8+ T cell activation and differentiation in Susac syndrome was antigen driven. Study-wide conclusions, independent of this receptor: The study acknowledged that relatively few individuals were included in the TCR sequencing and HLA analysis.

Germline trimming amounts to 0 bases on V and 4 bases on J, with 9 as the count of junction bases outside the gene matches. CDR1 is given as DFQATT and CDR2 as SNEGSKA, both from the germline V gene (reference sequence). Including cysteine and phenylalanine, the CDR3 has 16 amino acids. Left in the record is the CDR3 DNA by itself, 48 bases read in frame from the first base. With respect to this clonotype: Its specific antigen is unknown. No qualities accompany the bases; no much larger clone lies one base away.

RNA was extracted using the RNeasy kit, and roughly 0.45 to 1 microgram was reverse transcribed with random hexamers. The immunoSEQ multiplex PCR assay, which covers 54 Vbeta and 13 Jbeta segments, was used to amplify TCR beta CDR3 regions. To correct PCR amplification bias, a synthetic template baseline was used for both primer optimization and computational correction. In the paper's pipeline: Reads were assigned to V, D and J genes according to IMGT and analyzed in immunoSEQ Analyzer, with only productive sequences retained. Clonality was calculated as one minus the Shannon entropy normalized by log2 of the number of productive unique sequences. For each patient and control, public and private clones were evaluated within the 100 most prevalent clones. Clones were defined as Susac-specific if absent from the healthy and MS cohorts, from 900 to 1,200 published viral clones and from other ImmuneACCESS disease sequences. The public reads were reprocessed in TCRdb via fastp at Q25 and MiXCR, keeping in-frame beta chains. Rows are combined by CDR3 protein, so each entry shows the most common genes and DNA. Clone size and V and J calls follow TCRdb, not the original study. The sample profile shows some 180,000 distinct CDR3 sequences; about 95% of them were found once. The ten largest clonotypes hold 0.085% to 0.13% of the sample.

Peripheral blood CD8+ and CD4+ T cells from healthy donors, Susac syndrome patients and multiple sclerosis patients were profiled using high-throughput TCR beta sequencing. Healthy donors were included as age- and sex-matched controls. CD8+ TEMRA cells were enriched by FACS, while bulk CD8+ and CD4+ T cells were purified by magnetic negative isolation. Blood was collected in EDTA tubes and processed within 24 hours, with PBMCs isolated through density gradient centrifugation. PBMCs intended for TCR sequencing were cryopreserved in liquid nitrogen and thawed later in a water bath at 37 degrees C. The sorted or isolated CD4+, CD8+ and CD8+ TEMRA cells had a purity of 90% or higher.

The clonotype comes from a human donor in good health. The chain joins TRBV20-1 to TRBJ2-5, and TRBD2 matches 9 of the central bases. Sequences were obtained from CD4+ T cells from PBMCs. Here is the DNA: TGCAGTGCTAGAGAGGCTAGCGGGAAGGCCTTAGAGACCCAGTACTTC. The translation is CSAREASGKALETQYF.